Following are 13 T cell receptor beta chains from one sample sequenced in a study of T cell repertoires in cytomegalovirus infection. TCRdb recomputed calls from the reads with MiXCR, one row per CDR3 protein. Of some 170,000 distinct CDR3 sequences in the sample, about a sixth were seen once. Sequenced sample: CD8+ T cells from PBMCs. These receptors were obtained from a human donor in good health (CMV status not recorded). Some clones in this sample may be carry-over from other donors' samples.

There are a few counts of this clonotype. The chain employs TRBV12-3 or TRBV12-4 and TRBJ2-1; TRBD2 might be the D (7 bases). The CDR3 length is 13 residues. V shed 4 bases and J shed 9 bases, with 13 bases lying between them. CDR3 residues: CASSSGGSGEQFF. CDR3 DNA sequence: TGTGCCAGCAGTTCGGGGGGCAGCGGTGAGCAGTTCTTC.

J is TRBJ2-7 and V is TRBV20-1, with 7 bases that match TRBD1. J gave up 2 bases and V 7 bases, and 11 bases lay outside the gene matches. The CDR3 is 14 amino acids. Germline V gene data show CDR1 as DFQATT and CDR2 as SNEGSKA (reference sequence). CDR3 protein: CSVPPGTETYEQYF. The CDR3 DNA reads TGCAGTGTCCCCCCCGGGACAGAAACCTACGAGCAGTACTTC.

This chain links TRBV2 with TRBJ2-7; 8 nucleotides agree with TRBD1. The CDR3 is 12 amino acids. V lost 7 bases to trimming and J lost 5 bases; unmatched junction nucleotides: 4. CDR1 and CDR2 from the germline V gene are SNHLY and FYNNEI. The CDR3 loop reads CASTGQANEQYF. For the CDR3, the DNA is TGTGCCAGCACGGGACAGGCGAACGAGCAGTACTTC.

The rearrangement links TRBV7-2 to TRBJ1-5; D not resolved. V shed 2 bases and J shed 1 base, with 9 bases lying between them. CDR1 is SGHTA, CDR2 FQGNSA, per germline. The CDR3 loop spans 15 amino acids. The CDR3 region is CASSLNGMSNQPQHF. The DNA for the CDR3 is TGTGCCAGCAGCTTAAATGGAATGAGCAATCAGCCCCAGCATTTT.

The J gene is TRBJ2-1, the V gene TRBV6-2 or TRBV6-3, with D perhaps TRBD1 (6 bases). The CDR3 is made up of 18 amino acids. Trimming took off 4 bases at V and 3 bases at J, with 22 bases between the two ends. From germline, CDR1 is MNHEY and CDR2 SVGEGT. The CDR3 nucleotides read TGTGCCAGCAGTTCCTCCCGGACAGACCTTTCGGACTACAATGAGCAGTTCTTC. Encoded protein: CASSSSRTDLSDYNEQFF.

The chain is built from TRBV24-1 and TRBJ1-1, with unresolved D. Per the germline V gene, CDR1 is KGHDR and CDR2 is SFDVKD. The ends were cut back, 9 bases at V and 1 base at J, with 8 bases in the middle. CDR3 length: 12 amino acids. The CDR3 loop reads CATADSNTEAFF. The CDR3 DNA reads TGTGCCACCGCTGATTCGAACACTGAAGCTTTCTTT.

This clonotype has a count of ten or more. The V and J genes are TRBV23-1 and TRBJ2-7; the D gene is possibly TRBD2 (8 bases). TRBV23-1 carries the ORF label, with uncertain function. The CDR3 length is 18 residues. V shed 2 bases and J shed 1 base, with 21 bases lying between them. DNA of the CDR3: TGCGCCAGCAGTCAAGTTCCAAGAGCGGGGGACAGATCCTACGAGCAGTACTTC. Translated: CASSQVPRAGDRSYEQYF.

This clonotype has just a few counts. This chain links TRBV28 with TRBJ2-5; TRBD1 is a possible D gene (6 bases). Germline CDR1 is MDHEN and CDR2 is SYDVKM. This CDR3 is built from 15 residues. The V end lost 10 bases, the J end lost 5 bases, and 23 bases lay between the germline ends. The CDR3 loop is CATHTIQGSEETQYF. CDR3 nucleotides: TGTGCCACCCATACGATACAGGGTTCGGAGGAGACCCAGTACTTC.

Written as DNA, the CDR3 is TGCAGCGTTGAACGCCCGGGGGCAGGAAACACCATATATTTT. Translation gives CSVERPGAGNTIYF. The chain has TRBV29-1 and TRBJ1-3; a possible D gene is TRBD1 (6 bases). Trimming took off 2 bases at V and 4 bases at J, with 12 bases between the two ends. The V gene's germline CDR1 is SQVTM and CDR2 ANQGSEA. This CDR3 contains 14 residues.

J is TRBJ1-4 and V is TRBV4-3; D may be TRBD1 (6 bases). V lost 3 bases to trimming and J lost 8 bases, with 19 bases between them. The germline gives CDR1 LGHNA, CDR2 YSLEER. This CDR3 has 16 residues. The CDR3: CASSHQQGRTGEKLFF. CDR3 in DNA: TGCGCCAGCAGCCACCAACAGGGACGGACGGGCGAAAAACTGTTTTTT.

This clonotype was picked up many times. The rearrangement uses TRBV7-2 and TRBJ1-2; no definite D call. Germline CDR1 reads SGHTA; CDR2 reads FQGNSA. The V gene lost 4 bases and the J gene lost 3 bases, with 9 bases spanning the gap. This CDR3 region has 13 residues. The CDR3 loop is CASSSDDYYGYTF. The CDR3 DNA reads TGTGCCAGCAGCTCCGACGACTACTATGGCTACACCTTC.

This clonotype occurred once. The chain recombines TRBV7-9 with TRBJ1-3; unclear D gene. Germline values: CDR1 SEHNR, CDR2 FQNEAQ (reference sequence). The CDR3 is 15 residues long. V was cut by 6 bases and J by 0 bases, with 12 bases left in between. For the CDR3, the DNA is TGTGCCAGCAGACCTGACTTCCGCTCTGGAAACACCATATATTTT. As protein: CASRPDFRSGNTIYF.

This clonotype was counted a few times. This chain links TRBV4-3 with TRBJ2-1; 9 nucleotides align to TRBD1. With 0 bases clipped from V and 5 bases from J, the junction kept 17 bases outside the gene matches. This CDR3 has 20 amino acids. Germline CDR1 reads LGHNA; CDR2 reads YSLEER. Here the CDR3 DNA reads TGCGCCAGCAGCCAAGATACGGGCGGACAGGGGAGTCTTTTGGACAATGAGCAGTTCTTC. It codes for CASSQDTGGQGSLLDNEQFF.